These 5 T cell receptor beta chains originate from one sample sequenced in a study of cytomegalovirus exposure and HLA in healthy donors. The PCR ran on 60 Vbeta and 13 Jbeta primers. Only in-frame clones appear in the TCRdb table, and some are missing; sequencing was by immunoSEQ multiplex PCR. Of 200,000 to 250,000 clones in the sample, more than 75% were seen once. Sample: PBMCs. The receptors were gathered from a human donor in good health.

V gene TRBV18 combines with J gene TRBJ2-3; 8 nucleotides line up with TRBD1. V lost 4 bases to trimming and J lost 2 bases; unmatched junction nucleotides: 2. This CDR3 comprises 14 residues. The germline gives CDR1 KGHSH, CDR2 LQKENI. The CDR3 loop reads CASSRQGNTDTQYF. Here the CDR3 DNA reads TGTGCCAGCTCACGACAGGGGAACACAGATACGCAGTATTTT.

The chain links TRBV6-1 to TRBJ2-2; D may be TRBD2 (5 bases). Looked up from germline, CDR1 is MNHNS and CDR2 is SASEGT. Trimming shortened V by 2 bases and J by 9 bases, and 10 bases separated the two germline ends. CDR3 size: 13 residues. CDR3 sequence reads: CASSELERRELFF. The DNA for the CDR3 is TGTGCCAGCAGTGAATTAGAGCGGAGGGAGCTGTTTTTT.

This clone was picked up a small number of times. This chain joins TRBV2 and TRBJ2-1; TRBD2 is a possible D gene (5 bases). The CDR3 consists of 14 residues. Germline CDR1 and CDR2: SNHLY and FYNNEI. Deletions cut 4 bases from V and 3 bases from J, with 10 bases between. CDR3 protein: CASSGLASYNEQFF. In DNA, the CDR3 is TGTGCCAGCAGTGGTCTAGCAAGCTACAATGAGCAGTTCTTC. The full variable domain, with the rest looked up from reference TRBV2 and TRBJ2-1, is EPEVTQTPSHQVTQMGQEVILRCVPISNHLYFYWYRQILGQKVEFLVSFYNNEISEKSEIFDDQFSVERPDGSNFTLKIRSTKLEDSAMYFCASSGLASYNEQFFGPGTRLTVL.

The chain links TRBV18 to TRBJ1-2; no reliable D call. V dropped 2 bases and J dropped 4 bases, with 8 bases sitting between them. Germline V gives CDR1 KGHSH, CDR2 LQKENI. The CDR3 sequence is 13 residues long. CDR3 sequence: CASSPSKFYGYTF. CDR3 DNA sequence: TGTGCCAGCTCACCATCCAAATTCTATGGCTACACCTTC.

The chain links TRBV7-9 to TRBJ2-1; D is possibly TRBD1 (5 bases). Trimming removed 0 bases at V and 8 bases at J, with 11 bases between. Per the germline V gene, CDR1 is SEHNR and CDR2 is FQNEAQ (reference sequence). There are 14 residues in the CDR3. Here the CDR3 DNA reads TGTGCCAGCAGCTTAGCTGGCCAGGGCCATGAGCAGTTCTTC. Residues: CASSLAGQGHEQFF. Combining the CDR3 with reference TRBV7-9 and TRBJ2-1 gives the whole variable domain DTGVSQNPRHKITKRGQNVTFRCDPISEHNRLYWYRQTLGQGPEFLTYFQNEAQLEKSRLLSDRFSAERPKGSFSTLEIQRTEQGDSAMYLCASSLAGQGHEQFFGPGTRLTVL.